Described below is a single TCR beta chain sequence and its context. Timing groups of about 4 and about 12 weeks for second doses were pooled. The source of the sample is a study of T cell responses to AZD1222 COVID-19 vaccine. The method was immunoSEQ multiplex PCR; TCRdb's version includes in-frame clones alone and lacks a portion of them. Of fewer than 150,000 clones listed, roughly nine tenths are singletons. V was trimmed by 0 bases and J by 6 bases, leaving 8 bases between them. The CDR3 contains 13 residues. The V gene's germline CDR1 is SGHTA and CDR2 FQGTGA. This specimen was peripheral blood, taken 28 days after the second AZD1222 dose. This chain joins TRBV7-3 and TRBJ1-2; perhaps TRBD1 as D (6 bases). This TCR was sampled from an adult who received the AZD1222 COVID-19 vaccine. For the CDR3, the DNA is TGTGCCAGCAGCTTAACGGGGGGCGATGGCTACACCTTC. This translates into CASSLTGGDGYTF.